These 31 T cell receptor beta chains were all obtained from the same sample, sequenced in a study of blood T cell repertoires in COVID-19. Generated by immunoSEQ multiplex PCR, the TCRdb table keeps only in-frame clones and is missing some. The data contain roughly 52,000 clones, more than 75% of them singletons. The sample consisted of peripheral blood. Source of these receptors: a man aged 50 to 60 with acute or convalescent COVID-19.

The rearrangement joins TRBV7-9 to TRBJ2-1, with a tentative D call TRBD1 (5 bases). Germline V gene lookup returns CDR1 SEHNR and CDR2 FQNEAQ (reference sequence). V shed 5 bases and J shed 7 bases, with 12 bases lying between them. The CDR3 contains 13 residues. The CDR3 bases are TGTGCCAGCAGCCCCCCAGGGTGGAATGAGCAGTTCTTC. This encodes CASSPPGWNEQFF. Drawing the rest from reference TRBV7-9 and TRBJ2-1, the complete variable domain is DTGVSQNPRHKITKRGQNVTFRCDPISEHNRLYWYRQTLGQGPEFLTYFQNEAQLEKSRLLSDRFSAERPKGSFSTLEIQRTEQGDSAMYLCASSPPGWNEQFFGPGTRLTVL.

This clone was found once. The V gene is TRBV9, the J gene TRBJ2-1; 8 bases line up with TRBD2. In germline, CDR1 is SGDLS, CDR2 YYNGEE. The CDR3 is 15 residues long. Germline trimming cut 5 bases from V and 2 bases from J; bases unmatched to any gene: 6. The CDR3, as DNA: TGTGCCAGCAGGGCCAGCGGGAGTGCCTACAATGAGCAGTTCTTC. Translated, it gives CASRASGSAYNEQFF.

The chain's CDR3 is CASSPAGREQYF. The CDR3, as DNA: TGTGCCAGCAGCCCCGCGGGTCGCGAGCAGTACTTC. The chain has TRBV12-3 or TRBV12-4 and TRBJ2-7, with a weak D call TRBD2 (5 bases). The CDR3 length is 12 residues. Between the trimmed V and J ends, which lost 6 bases and 6 bases, there was a span of 12 bases.

The chain carries TRBV6-4 and TRBJ2-1; the match to TRBD2 covers 8 bases. This CDR3 region has 16 residues. CDR1 MRHNA and CDR2 SNTAGT come from the germline V gene. V dropped 3 bases and J dropped 0; count of bases not matched to a gene: 4. In DNA form, the CDR3 reads TGTGCCAGCAGTGAAAAAGCGGGAGACTCCTACAATGAGCAGTTCTTC. It codes for CASSEKAGDSYNEQFF.

The chain is built from TRBV4-1 and TRBJ1-4, with D uncertain. V was pared by 3 bases and J by 1 base, with 6 bases between. This CDR3 contains 14 residues. The germline V gene has CDR1 MGHRA and CDR2 YSYEKL. The CDR3 DNA sequence: TGCGCCAGCAGCCAGCACGGAACTAATGAAAAACTGTTTTTT. This translates into CASSQHGTNEKLFF.

J is TRBJ1-2 and V is TRBV9; tentatively, D is TRBD1 (6 bases). This CDR3 comprises 13 residues. The germline V gene encodes CDR1 SGDLS and CDR2 YYNGEE. Trimming shortened V by 5 bases and J by 5 bases, and 13 bases separated the two germline ends. In DNA form, the CDR3 reads TGTGCCAGCAGATCCTACCAGGGGTATGGCTACACCTTC. It translates to CASRSYQGYGYTF.

The rearrangement uses TRBV7-2 and TRBJ1-4, with TRBD1 matching over 8 bases. V shed 5 bases, J shed 8 bases, and the junction held 13 bases outside the gene matches. The CDR3 is 16 amino acids. Germline values: CDR1 SGHTA, CDR2 FQGNSA. This chain's CDR3 is CASSARMDRVREKLFF. Here the CDR3 DNA reads TGTGCCAGCAGCGCGCGAATGGACAGGGTGCGGGAAAAACTGTTTTTT. Together with reference TRBV7-2 and TRBJ1-4, the CDR3 gives the full variable domain: GAGVSQSPSNKVTEKGKDVELRCDPISGHTALYWYRQSLGQGLEFLIYFQGNSAPDKSGLPSDRFSAERTGGSVSTLTIQRTQQEDSAVYLCASSARMDRVREKLFFGSGTQLSVL.

The rearrangement links TRBV6-1 to TRBJ1-4; D unresolved. V was shortened by 1 base and J by 7 bases, with 10 bases between the two germline ends. CDR3 length equals 14 residues. Germline V gives CDR1 MNHNS, CDR2 SASEGT. Here the CDR3 DNA reads TGTGCCAGCAGTGAAGTAGATGAGGGTGAAAAACTGTTTTTT. The encoded protein is CASSEVDEGEKLFF.

The rearrangement joins TRBV28 to TRBJ1-5; D gene ambiguous. Germline CDR1 is MDHEN and CDR2 is SYDVKM. This CDR3 is 14 amino acids long. The germline V and J ends were trimmed by 3 bases and 7 bases, with 13 bases remaining between them. In DNA form, the CDR3 reads TGTGCCAGCAGTTTTAACGGAGGAAGACAGCCCCAGCATTTT. Translation gives CASSFNGGRQPQHF.

The chain joins TRBV7-2 to TRBJ1-1; 8 nucleotides line up with TRBD1. V was pared by 6 bases and J by 3 bases, with 6 bases of the junction left unmatched. The germline gives CDR1 SGHTA, CDR2 FQGNSA. The CDR3 consists of 14 residues. This CDR3 reads CASSWTGFDTEAFF. CDR3 in DNA: TGTGCCAGCAGTTGGACAGGGTTTGACACTGAAGCTTTCTTT.

The chain joins TRBV10-3 to TRBJ1-6; 9 nucleotides align to TRBD1. The ends lost 0 bases at V and 9 bases at J; junction bases unmatched: 3. Germline CDR1 is ENHRY and CDR2 is SYGVKD. The CDR3 spans 15 residues. In DNA, the CDR3 is TGTGCCATCAGTGAGTCCGGACAGGGGTCTTCACCCCTCCACTTT. It is translated as CAISESGQGSSPLHF.

The chain links TRBV24-1 to TRBJ2-3, with 8 bases identical to TRBD1. V lost 3 bases and J lost 7; bases outside the gene matches: 14. This CDR3 contains 17 residues. The V gene's germline CDR1 is KGHDR and CDR2 SFDVKD. CDR3 DNA: TGTGCCACCAGTGATCCCGTGGTTCCGGGACAGGACAATACGCAGTATTTT. This gives the protein CATSDPVVPGQDNTQYF.

V gene TRBV27 combines with J gene TRBJ1-1; D might be TRBD1 (5 bases). This CDR3 is built from 14 residues. V gave up 5 bases and J gave up 5 bases, with 15 bases separating them. CDR1 is MNHEY, CDR2 SMNVEV, per germline (reference sequence). Written as DNA, the CDR3 is TGTGCCAGCAGTCGGGGGAAGGGGAGGACTGAAGCTTTCTTT. Its translation: CASSRGKGRTEAFF.

The V call is TRBV24-1, the J call TRBJ2-1, with 7 bases aligning to TRBD2. Germline CDR1 and CDR2: KGHDR and SFDVKD. This CDR3 has 15 residues. V lost 3 bases, J lost 5 bases, and 6 bases stayed unmatched. The chain's CDR3 is CATSDPSGNDNEQFF. The CDR3 DNA reads TGTGCCACCAGTGATCCGAGCGGGAACGACAATGAGCAGTTCTTC.

Within the sample, this clone is medium-sized (0.01 to 0.1%). The chain joins TRBV28 to TRBJ1-2, with D hard to call. Germline CDR1 is MDHEN and CDR2 is SYDVKM. The germline V and J ends were trimmed by 6 bases and 3 bases, with 11 bases remaining between them. The CDR3 runs 13 residues. The CDR3 loop reads CASRGDGYYGYTF. In DNA form, the CDR3 reads TGTGCCAGCAGGGGCGACGGATACTATGGCTACACCTTC.

This clone is a singleton in its sample. The chain recombines TRBV11-3 with TRBJ2-2; a possible D gene is TRBD1 (5 bases). This CDR3 has 14 residues. Germline CDR1 and CDR2: SGHNT and YENEEA. Between the trimmed V and J ends, which lost 5 bases and 4 bases, there was a span of 11 bases. Here the CDR3 reads CASSITGATGELFF. In DNA form, the CDR3 reads TGTGCCAGCAGCATCACAGGTGCCACCGGGGAGCTGTTTTTT.

The chain links TRBV6-6 to TRBJ1-3; 8 nucleotides agree with TRBD1. The CDR3 length is 16 residues. V gave up 5 bases and J gave up 0 bases; unmatched junction bases: 6. Germline CDR1 MNHNY, CDR2 SVGAGI (reference sequence). This CDR3 is CASSQQGGISGNTIYF. DNA for the CDR3: TGTGCCAGCAGTCAACAGGGGGGGATCTCTGGAAACACCATATATTTT.

With respect to this clone: One end of the junction is discordant with germline, which a read error may explain. The chain employs TRBV4-1 and TRBJ2-7, with D unclear. Germline V gene lookup returns CDR1 MGHRA and CDR2 YSYEKL. The CDR3 runs to 13 residues. The CDR3 DNA reads as TGCGCCAGCAGCGAAGACCTTTACTACGAGCAGTACTTC. This translates into CASSEDLYYEQYF.

The chain joins TRBV19 to TRBJ2-5; weak D call: TRBD1 (6 bases). CDR1 LNHDA and CDR2 SQIVND come from the germline V gene (reference sequence). Between the trimmed V and J ends, which lost 6 bases and 5 bases, there was a span of 13 bases. The CDR3 runs 13 residues. The CDR3 spells CASSRGPGETQYF. The CDR3 DNA reads TGTGCCAGTAGCAGGGGTCCCGGGGAGACCCAGTACTTC.

This clone has only one observation. The rearrangement joins TRBV27 to TRBJ2-2; no firm D call. The germline V gene encodes CDR1 MNHEY and CDR2 SMNVEV (reference sequence). The V end lost 7 bases, the J end lost 3 bases, and 15 bases lay between the germline ends. CDR3 length: 15 residues. This CDR3 reads CASTPLQRDTGELFF. CDR3 nucleotide sequence: TGTGCCAGCACCCCACTCCAGCGTGACACCGGGGAGCTGTTTTTT.

The rearrangement joins TRBV7-8 to TRBJ2-1, with D tentatively TRBD1 (5 bases). This CDR3 has 15 amino acids. The germline CDR1 and CDR2 sequences are SGHVS and FQNEAQ. V was shortened by 2 bases and J by 2 bases, with 10 bases between the two germline ends. In nucleotides, the CDR3 is TGTGCCAGCAGCTTATACTCAGGGCCCTACAATGAGCAGTTCTTC. Amino acids: CASSLYSGPYNEQFF. Filled out from reference TRBV7-8 and TRBJ2-1, the complete variable domain reads GAGVSQSPRYKVAKRGQDVALRCDPISGHVSLFWYQQALGQGPEFLTYFQNEAQLDKSGLPSDRFFAERPEGSVSTLKIQRTQQEDSAVYLCASSLYSGPYNEQFFGPGTRLTVL.

The chain's CDR3 is CASSLELELGGYTF. CDR3 DNA: TGCGCCAGCAGCTTGGAGCTGGAACTAGGCGGCTACACCTTC. The chain links TRBV5-1 to TRBJ1-2; D gene ambiguous. The CDR3 totals 14 residues. Trimming stripped 0 bases from V and 8 bases from J, with 14 bases between. Germline V gives CDR1 SGHRS, CDR2 YFSETQ. Full variable domain (remainder filled in from reference TRBV5-1 and TRBJ1-2): KAGVTQTPRYLIKTRGQQVTLSCSPISGHRSVSWYQQTPGQGLQFLFEYFSETQRNKGNFPGRFSGRQFSNSRSEMNVSTLELGDSALYLCASSLELELGGYTFGSGTRLTVV.

The chain joins TRBV6-5 to TRBJ1-2; 9 nucleotides align to TRBD1. With 2 bases clipped from V and 7 bases from J, the junction kept 2 bases outside the gene matches. The CDR3 is 13 amino acids. Germline loops: CDR1 MNHEY, CDR2 SVGAGI. The CDR3 region has the DNA TGTGCCAGCAGTTACCGGACAGGGGTTGGCTACACCTTC. Translated: CASSYRTGVGYTF.

This chain's CDR3 is CASSSGGEAGLYEQYF. As DNA, the CDR3 is TGTGCCAGCAGCTCCGGGGGAGAAGCGGGACTGTACGAGCAGTACTTC. This chain uses TRBV13 with TRBJ2-7; TRBD2 agrees at 7 bases. Germline V gene sequence: CDR1 PRHDT, CDR2 FYEKMQ (reference sequence). This CDR3 has 16 residues. J gave up 4 bases and V 4 bases, and 13 bases lay outside the gene matches.

This clone was counted only a few times. The J gene is TRBJ1-2, the V gene TRBV7-3; no clear D. Germline V gene lookup returns CDR1 SGHTA and CDR2 FQGTGA. The CDR3 loop spans 15 amino acids. V lost 3 bases and J lost 4, with 15 bases in between. The CDR3 is CASSLDGLKSYGYTF. The CDR3 coding sequence is TGTGCCAGCAGCTTGGACGGACTGAAGAGCTATGGCTACACCTTC.

This chain uses TRBV5-1 with TRBJ2-1; 9 positions match TRBD2. J was trimmed by 6 bases and V by 4 bases; bases with no gene match: 8. The germline V gene encodes CDR1 SGHRS and CDR2 YFSETQ. The CDR3 is made up of 15 amino acids. In nucleotides, the CDR3 is TGCGCCAGCAGCCAGGAGGCGGGAGGGCCCAATGAGCAGTTCTTC. Its translation is CASSQEAGGPNEQFF.

The chain has TRBV15 and TRBJ1-2; D perhaps matches TRBD1 (6 bases). From germline, CDR1 is LNHNV and CDR2 YYDKDF (reference sequence). This CDR3 spans 15 amino acids. Trimming pared 0 bases from V and 4 bases from J, leaving 12 bases between. CDR3 nucleotide sequence: TGTGCCACCAGCAGAGATAGACAGGCTCTCTATGGCTACACCTTC. Protein product: CATSRDRQALYGYTF.

The chain recombines TRBV13 with TRBJ2-2, with D unresolved. The CDR3 contains 15 residues. The germline V gene has CDR1 PRHDT and CDR2 FYEKMQ (reference sequence). V was cut by 2 bases and J by 6 bases, with 13 bases left in between. The CDR3 region has the DNA TGTGCCAGCAGCTTATTTTCTGTCGAGTCCGGGGAGCTGTTTTTT. This gives the protein CASSLFSVESGELFF.

DNA for the CDR3: TGTGCCAGCAGCACTCCGGGGGGCCTGGGGAATGAGCAGTTCTTC. This encodes CASSTPGGLGNEQFF. This chain links TRBV11-3 with TRBJ2-1, with TRBD2 as a possible D gene (7 bases). Germline assignment: CDR1 SGHNT and CDR2 YENEEA. The CDR3 sequence is 15 residues long. The V gene lost 5 bases and the J gene lost 7 bases, with 18 bases spanning the gap.

CDR3 nucleotide sequence: TGTGCCAGCAGTTTGGGGGCCACGCAGTATTTT. This encodes CASSLGATQYF. The rearrangement links TRBV12-3 or TRBV12-4 to TRBJ2-3, with a weak D call TRBD1 (6 bases). Trimming stripped 3 bases from V and 9 bases from J, with 7 bases between. The CDR3 runs to 11 residues.

V gene TRBV18 combines with J gene TRBJ2-7; 7 positions match TRBD2. The germline V gene has CDR1 KGHSH and CDR2 LQKENI. Losses at the gene ends were 2 bases for V and 0 bases for J; bases not matched to a gene: 1. This CDR3 comprises 14 residues. CDR3 nucleotide sequence: TGTGCCAGCTCACCAACTAGCGCCTCCTACGAGCAGTACTTC. Its translation is CASSPTSASYEQYF.